Described below is a single T cell receptor beta chain sequence and its context. The data stem from a study of control samples from healthy donors and cancer patients. Using immunoSEQ multiplex PCR, the repertoire was profiled, and TCRdb retains in-frame clones only, with some absent. The sample lists 150,000 to 200,000 clones, around 90% seen once, with around 1.5% in the top ten. Input material: blood. The receptor comes from a man aged 25 to 40 in good health.

The CDR3 loop is CASSPSGSAYEQYF. In DNA, the CDR3 is TGTGCCAGCAGCCCTAGCGGGAGCGCCTACGAGCAGTACTTC. The V and J genes are TRBV28 and TRBJ2-7; 10 nucleotides agree with TRBD2. This CDR3 spans 14 amino acids. Per germline, CDR1 MDHEN and CDR2 SYDVKM. With 6 bases clipped from V and 2 bases from J, the junction kept 4 bases outside the gene matches.